The present T cell receptor (beta chain) was sequenced within a study of T cells after yellow fever vaccination. TCRdb ran MiXCR on the 5' RACE reads and lists one entry per CDR3 protein. The sample has some 150,000 distinct CDR3 sequences; 9.3% are singletons. This clonotype was found many times. V was pared by 1 base and J by 1 base, with 11 bases between. CDR1 is SGHDT, CDR2 YYEEEE, per germline. The CDR3 is 16 amino acids. The TCR sequence derives from a man aged 18 to 35 who received the YFV17D yellow fever vaccine. The specimen comprised CD8+ T cells sorted from PBMCs, sampled 45 days after the yellow fever booster vaccination. J is TRBJ2-2 and V is TRBV5-6; possibly TRBD2 for D (6 bases). CDR3 region: CASSLLKEGNTGELFF. Written as DNA, the CDR3 is TGTGCCAGCAGCTTGTTGAAGGAGGGGAACACCGGGGAGCTGTTTTTT. The full variable domain, its missing parts supplied by reference TRBV5-6 and TRBJ2-2, is DAGVTQSPTHLIKTRGQQVTLRCSPKSGHDTVSWYQQALGQGPQFIFQYYEEEERQRGNFPDRFSGHQFPNYSSELNVNALLLGDSALYLCASSLLKEGNTGELFFGEGSRLTVL.